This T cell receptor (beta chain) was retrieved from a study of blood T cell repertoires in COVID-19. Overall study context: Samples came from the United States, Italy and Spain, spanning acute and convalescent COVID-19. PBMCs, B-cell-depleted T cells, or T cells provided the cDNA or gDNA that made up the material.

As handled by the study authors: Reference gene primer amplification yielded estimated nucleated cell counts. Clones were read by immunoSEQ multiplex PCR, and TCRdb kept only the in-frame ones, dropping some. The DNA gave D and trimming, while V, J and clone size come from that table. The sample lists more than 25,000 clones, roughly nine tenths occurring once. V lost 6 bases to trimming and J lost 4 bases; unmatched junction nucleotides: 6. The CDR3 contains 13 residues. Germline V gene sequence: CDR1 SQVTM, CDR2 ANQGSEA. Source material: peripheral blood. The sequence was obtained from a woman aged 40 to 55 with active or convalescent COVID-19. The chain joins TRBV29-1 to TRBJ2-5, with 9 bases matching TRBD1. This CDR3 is CSVTGQGPETQYF. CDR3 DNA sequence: TGCAGCGTCACAGGACAGGGGCCAGAGACCCAGTACTTC.